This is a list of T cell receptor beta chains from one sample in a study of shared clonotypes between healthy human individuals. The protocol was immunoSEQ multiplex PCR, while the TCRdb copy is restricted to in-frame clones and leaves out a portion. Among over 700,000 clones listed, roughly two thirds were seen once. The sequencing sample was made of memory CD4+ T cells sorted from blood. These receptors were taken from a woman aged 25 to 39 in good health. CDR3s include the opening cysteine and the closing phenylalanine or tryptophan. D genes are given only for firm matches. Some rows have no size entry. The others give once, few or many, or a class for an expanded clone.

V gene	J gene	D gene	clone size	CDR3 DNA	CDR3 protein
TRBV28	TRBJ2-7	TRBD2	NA	TGTGCCAGCAGCATTGGGATAGCGGGGTGGGGCTACGAGCAGTACTTC	CASSIGIAGWGYEQYF
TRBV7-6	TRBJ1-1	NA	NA	TGTGCCAGCAGCTCACAAACAGGATGGCGCACTGAAGCTTTCTTT	CASSSQTGWRTEAFF
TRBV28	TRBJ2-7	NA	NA	TGTGCCAGCACTCCCGAGCTAGTCTCCTACGAGCAGTACTTC	CASTPELVSYEQYF
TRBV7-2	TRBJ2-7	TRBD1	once	TGTGCCAGCAGCTTAGATCGGGACAGGGTCTACGAGCAGTACTTC	CASSLDRDRVYEQYF
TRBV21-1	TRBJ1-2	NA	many	TGTGCCAGCAGCCCCCTAGACAGGGGGCCTGGCTACACCTTC	CASSPLDRGPGYTF
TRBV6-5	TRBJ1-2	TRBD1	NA	TGTGCCATAAAGCGGGACAGGCGAGGATCGGACTACACCTTC	CAIKRDRRGSDYTF
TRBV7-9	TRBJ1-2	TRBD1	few	TGTGCCAGCAGCGCGTGGGGACAGGGGATGGTTGGCTACACCTTC	CASSAWGQGMVGYTF
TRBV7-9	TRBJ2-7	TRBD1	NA	TGTGCCAGCAGCCCGTTTTGGACAGGGGAAAGCGACGAGCAGTACTTC	CASSPFWTGESDEQYF
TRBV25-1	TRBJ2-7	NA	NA	TGTGCCAGCAGTTCAGCCGATTGGGTCTCCTACGAGCAGTACTTC	CASSSADWVSYEQYF
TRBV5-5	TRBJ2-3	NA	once	TGTGCCAGCGGACATAGTAGAGCCAGATCCACAGATACGCAGTATTTT	CASGHSRARSTDTQYF
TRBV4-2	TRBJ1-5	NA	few	TGTGCCAGCAGCCCCCACTGGGACTTTAATCAGCCCCAGCATTTT	CASSPHWDFNQPQHF
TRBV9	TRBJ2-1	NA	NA	TGTGCCAGCAGCCGACTAGTCGGTTCCTACAATGAGCAGTTCTTC	CASSRLVGSYNEQFF
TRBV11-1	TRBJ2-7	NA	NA	TGTGCCAGCAGCACGACCCCCCTCAGGGTGGACGAGCAGTACTTC	CASSTTPLRVDEQYF
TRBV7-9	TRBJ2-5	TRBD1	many	TGTGCCAGCAGCTCCCGGACAGGGTTCGAGACCCAGTACTTC	CASSSRTGFETQYF
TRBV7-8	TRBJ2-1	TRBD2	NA	TGTGCCAGCAGCTGGGGACTAGCGGGATCCTCCAATGAGCAGTTCTTC	CASSWGLAGSSNEQFF
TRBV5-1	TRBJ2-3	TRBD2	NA	TGCGCCAGCAGCCGGCGACCGGGACTAGCGGGAGTTGACGGCACAGATACGCAGTATTTT	CASSRRPGLAGVDGTDTQYF
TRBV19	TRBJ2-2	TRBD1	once	TGTGCCAGTAGTGTCAGGGGGATCACCGGGGAGCTGTTTTTT	CASSVRGITGELFF
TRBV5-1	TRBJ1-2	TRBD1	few	TGCGCCAGCAGCAGGACAGGAGGCCAGGATGGCTACACCTTC	CASSRTGGQDGYTF
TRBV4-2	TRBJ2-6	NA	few	TGTGCCAGCAGCCTTGATACTGGGGCCAACGTCCTGACTTTC	CASSLDTGANVLTF
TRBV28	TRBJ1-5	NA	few	TGTGCCATTGGTAGGGGGGCGGGTCAGCCCCAGCATTTT	CAIGRGAGQPQHF
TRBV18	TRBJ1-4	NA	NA	TGTGCCAGCTCACCTGGATCTCCCGCAACTAATGAAAAACTGTTTTTT	CASSPGSPATNEKLFF
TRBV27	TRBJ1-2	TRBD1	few	TGTGCCAGCAGTTTAGTACAGGGGGCCGGCTACACCTTC	CASSLVQGAGYTF
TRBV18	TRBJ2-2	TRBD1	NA	TGTGCCAGCTCACCACAGGGGGCGCACACCGGGGAGCTGTTTTTT	CASSPQGAHTGELFF
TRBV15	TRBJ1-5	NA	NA	TGTGCCACCAGCAGACAACTAAATCAGCCCCAGCATTTT	CATSRQLNQPQHF
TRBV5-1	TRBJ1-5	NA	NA	TGCGCCAGCAGCCCCGGGACTGAGAATCAGCCCCAGCATTTT	CASSPGTENQPQHF
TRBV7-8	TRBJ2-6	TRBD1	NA	TGTGCCAGCAGCCCAGTCACGGGACAGGGAGGATCTGGGGCCAACGTCCTGACTTTC	CASSPVTGQGGSGANVLTF
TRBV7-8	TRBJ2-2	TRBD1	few	TGTGCCAGCAGCCATCCCGGGGACAGGGGAGCCCGGGAGCTGTTTTTT	CASSHPGDRGARELFF
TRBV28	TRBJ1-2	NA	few	TGTGCCAGCAGTCCTTCTTTCTGGACCAGGTATGGCTACACCTTC	CASSPSFWTRYGYTF
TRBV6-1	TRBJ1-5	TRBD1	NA	TGTGCCAGCAGTGAGACCGGGACAGGGGGCTATCAGCCCCAGCATTTT	CASSETGTGGYQPQHF
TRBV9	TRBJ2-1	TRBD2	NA	TGTGCCAGCAGCGGCGGGACTATCAATGAGCAGTTCTTC	CASSGGTINEQFF
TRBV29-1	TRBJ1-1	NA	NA	TGCAGCGTTGGGATAGGCACTATGAACACTGAAGCTTTCTTT	CSVGIGTMNTEAFF
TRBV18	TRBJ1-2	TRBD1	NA	TGTGCCAGCTCATCAGACAGGGATGGAGCCTCTAACTATGGCTACACCTTC	CASSSDRDGASNYGYTF
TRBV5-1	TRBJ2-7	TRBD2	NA	TGCGCCAGCAGCGTAACTAGCGGATCCTACGAGCAGTACTTC	CASSVTSGSYEQYF
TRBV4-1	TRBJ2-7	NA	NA	TGCGCCAGCAGCCAACGGCTAGCGTTCCCCTCCTACGAGCAGTACTTC	CASSQRLAFPSYEQYF
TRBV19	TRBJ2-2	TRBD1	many	TGTGCCAGTACTGTAGGACAGGGACACACCGGGGAGCTGTTTTTT	CASTVGQGHTGELFF
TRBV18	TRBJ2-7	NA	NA	TGTGCCAGCTCACCAGATATGGCTCTTAGAGAGCAGTACTTC	CASSPDMALREQYF
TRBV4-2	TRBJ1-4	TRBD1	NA	TGTGCCAGCAGCCAAGAAAGGACAGGGAATGAAAAACTGTTTTTT	CASSQERTGNEKLFF
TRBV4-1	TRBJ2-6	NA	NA	TGCGCCAGCAGCCAAGTGAGAGGACCCCGCTCTGGGGCCAACGTCCTGACTTTC	CASSQVRGPRSGANVLTF
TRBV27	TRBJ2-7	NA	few	TGTGCCAGCAGTCCGGAGGGACGAAGGAGCTCCTACGAGCAGTACTTC	CASSPEGRRSSYEQYF
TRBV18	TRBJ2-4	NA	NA	TGTGCCAGCTCACCAGGGGAGGAAAACATTCAGTACTTC	CASSPGEENIQYF
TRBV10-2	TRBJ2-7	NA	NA	TGCGCCAGCAGTCCGGCCCAGGGAAGTCCCTACGAGCAGTACTTC	CASSPAQGSPYEQYF
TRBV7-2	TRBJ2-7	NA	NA	TGTGCCAGCAGCTTTTATGCGGGGGCAGGAGTCTACGAGCAGTACTTC	CASSFYAGAGVYEQYF
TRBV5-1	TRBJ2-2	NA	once	TGCGCCAGCAGCCCCGGGACCCAAGGGACCGGGGAGCTGTTTTTT	CASSPGTQGTGELFF
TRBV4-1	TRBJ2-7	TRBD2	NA	TGCGCCAGCAGCCACCCTCGGGGGGCGGGAGGGTTAGATGAGCAGTACTTC	CASSHPRGAGGLDEQYF